This entry concerns a single T cell receptor beta chain. Its specificity is unknown. The length of the CDR3 is 15 residues. Germline values: CDR1 MRHNA, CDR2 SNTAGT. V was clipped by 2 bases and J by 1 base, with 10 bases between them. These data belong to a study of brain metastases from non-small cell lung cancer. Study-wide results and limits: Brain metastases had lower T-cell infiltration than primary tumors. Compared with their matched primary tumors, 60% to 65% of brain metastases showed expanded T-cell clones.

The data were produced by immunoSEQ multiplex PCR, yet TCRdb's version contains in-frame clones alone and is incomplete. The sample holds 4,500 to 5,000 clones, around nine tenths seen once. The specimen was tissue from a brain metastasis. The sequence came from a donor at least 40 years old with non-small cell lung cancer. The rearrangement links TRBV6-4 to TRBJ2-3; maybe TRBD2 (5 bases). The CDR3 DNA sequence: TGTGCCAGCAGTGACGGTTACGGGGGCACAGATACGCAGTATTTT. This gives the protein CASSDGYGGTDTQYF.